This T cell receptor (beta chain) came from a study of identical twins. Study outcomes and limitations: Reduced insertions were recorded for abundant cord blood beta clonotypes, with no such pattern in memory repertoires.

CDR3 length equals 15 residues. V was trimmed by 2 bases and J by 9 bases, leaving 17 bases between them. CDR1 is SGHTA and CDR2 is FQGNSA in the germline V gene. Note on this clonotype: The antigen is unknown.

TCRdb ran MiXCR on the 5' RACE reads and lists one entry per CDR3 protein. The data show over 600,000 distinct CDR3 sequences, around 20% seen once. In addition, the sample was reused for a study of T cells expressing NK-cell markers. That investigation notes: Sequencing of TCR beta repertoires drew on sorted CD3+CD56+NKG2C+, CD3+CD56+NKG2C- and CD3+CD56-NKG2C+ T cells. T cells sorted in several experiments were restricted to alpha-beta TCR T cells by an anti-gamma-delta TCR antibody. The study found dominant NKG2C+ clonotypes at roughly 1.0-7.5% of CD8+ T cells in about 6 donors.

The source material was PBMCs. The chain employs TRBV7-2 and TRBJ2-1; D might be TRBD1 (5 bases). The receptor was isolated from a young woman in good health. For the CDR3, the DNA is TGTGCCAGCAGCTTATACCCCGGAGCTCAGGGTGAGCAGTTCTTC. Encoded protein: CASSLYPGAQGEQFF.